This T cell receptor (beta chain) was sequenced during a study of blood T cells in healthy people across ages. PCR was performed a second time for roughly 7 to 12 cycles using a sample-barcoded 5' primer and a J-beta primer mix. TCRdb analysed the 5' RACE reads with MiXCR anew, one entry per CDR3 protein. The table has roughly 2 million distinct CDR3 sequences, just under 50% seen once. In its sample, this clonotype was seen once. Germline V gives CDR1 MDHEN, CDR2 SYDVKM. The CDR3 runs 13 residues. V lost 7 bases and J lost 5, with 13 bases in between. The authors extracted at least 5 micrograms of total RNA per sample.

The rearrangement uses TRBV28 and TRBJ2-3; D is possibly TRBD2 (5 bases). The TCR originated in a middle-aged woman in good health. The specimen was blood. The CDR3 spells CASIEGVGDTQYF. CDR3 bases: TGTGCCAGCATCGAGGGTGTTGGAGATACGCAGTATTTT.